This T cell receptor (beta chain) comes out of a study of blood T cell repertoires in COVID-19. Study at large: Samples representing acute and convalescent COVID-19 were sourced from the United States, Italy and Spain. The analysed material was cDNA or gDNA that came from T cells, B-cell-depleted T cells, or PBMCs.

Profiled with immunoSEQ multiplex PCR; TCRdb holds only in-frame clones, not every one. The sample holds about 200,000 clones; 80% to 90% are singletons and the top ten take 13%. The J segment lost 3 bases and the V segment lost 4 bases, leaving 15 bases of the junction unmatched. Germline lookup yields CDR1 LGHDT and CDR2 YNNKEL (reference sequence). The CDR3 has 18 amino acids. This receptor was taken from a human donor in a cohort sampled during active COVID-19. The source material was peripheral blood. The gene calls are TRBV3-1 (or the pseudogene TRBV3-2) and TRBJ2-7, with 10 bases matching TRBD2. CDR3 nucleotide sequence: TGTGCCAGCAGCCCACAGGTCCAGGGACTAGCGACAATCTACGAGCAGTACTTC. Translating it yields CASSPQVQGLATIYEQYF.